The 4 T cell receptor beta chains in this list originate from one sample, sequenced in a study of CD8 T cells in ankylosing spondylitis. Overall study findings and caveats: Apparently characteristic of ankylosing spondylitis blood was a TCR beta motif (eight highly homologous variants).

No cognate antigen is known for these TCRs. TCRdb used MiXCR to reprocess the 5' RACE reads, holding one entry per CDR3 protein. The table includes 450,000 to 550,000 distinct CDR3 sequences, under 5.5% detected once. Specimen: blood, either unsorted or a sorted T cell fraction (not recorded which). These receptors all stem from a male donor with ankylosing spondylitis.

Points on this clonotype: This clone may be a read error of a much larger clone one base away. The rearrangement uses TRBV20-1 and TRBJ1-2; D is unresolved. Trimming pared 5 bases from V and 7 bases from J, leaving 14 bases between. CDR3 length: 12 residues. The V gene's germline CDR1 is DFQATT and CDR2 SNEGSKA (reference sequence). The CDR3 sequence is CSALSDSAGYTF. CDR3 nucleotide sequence: TGCAGTGCTCTATCTGACTCGGCTGGCTACACCTTC.

This clonotype was recorded many times. The chain combines TRBV6-2 or TRBV6-3 with TRBJ2-3, with 9 bases aligning to TRBD2. The V gene's germline CDR1 is MNHEY and CDR2 SVGEGT. The length of the CDR3 is 13 residues. Trimming cost V 7 bases and J 6 bases; bases outside gene matches: 5. This CDR3 reads CASTRAGGDTQYF. The CDR3 bases are TGTGCCAGCACCCGGGCGGGAGGGGATACGCAGTATTTT.

This clonotype appeared many times. CDR3 sequence reads: CASSYSYGKYEQYF. The CDR3 nucleotides read TGTGCCAGCAGTTACTCATACGGGAAGTACGAGCAGTACTTC. The genes are TRBV6-5 and TRBJ2-7; perhaps TRBD2 as D (5 bases). V lost 0 bases, J lost 4 bases, and 10 bases lay in between. The CDR3 totals 14 residues. Germline V gives CDR1 MNHEY, CDR2 SVGAGI.

This clonotype was counted many times. The chain uses TRBV29-1 and TRBJ2-5; a possible D gene is TRBD2 (6 bases). The CDR3 runs to 13 residues. Trimming took 7 bases from V and 2 from J, leaving 14 bases between them. The germline gives CDR1 SQVTM, CDR2 ANQGSEA. The CDR3 loop reads CSAAGQLQETQYF. DNA of the CDR3: TGCAGCGCCGCGGGGCAGCTACAAGAGACCCAGTACTTC. The full variable domain, completed using reference TRBV29-1 and TRBJ2-5, is SAVISQKPSRDICQRGTSLTIQCQVDSQVTMMFWYRQQPGQSLTLIATANQGSEATYESGFVIDKFPISRPNLTFSTLTVSNMSPEDSSIYLCSAAGQLQETQYFGPGTRLLVL.